The 4 T cell receptor beta chains presented below share a single source sample, sequenced in a study of cytomegalovirus exposure and HLA in healthy donors (dated by TCRdb to the late 2010s). The library was made by the immunoSEQ multiplex PCR assay. For the multiplex PCR, a mixture combining 60 forward primers for TCR Vbeta segments and 13 reverse primers for TCR Jbeta segments was used. TCRdb provides this immuneACCESS table in a form limited to in-frame rearrangements. Some clones are lacking; in checked studies, under half of them reflect an unresolved V gene, and why the rest are absent is not known. The sample yields approximately 130,000 clones; 85% to 90% were counted once. The ten largest clones take up approximately 6.7% of the sample. Sequenced input: PBMCs. All receptors come from a woman aged 25 to 39 in good health and CMV-seropositive.

This clone was found a few times. The genes are TRBV6-1 and TRBJ1-1; D is perhaps TRBD1 (6 bases). The CDR3 length is 14 residues. Trimming stripped 4 bases from V and 4 bases from J, with 13 bases between. Looked up from germline, CDR1 is MNHNS and CDR2 is SASEGT. The DNA for the CDR3 is TGTGCCAGCAGTGGAGGGGGTGAAGTCACTGAAGCTTTCTTT. Its translation: CASSGGGEVTEAFF.

The chain has TRBV18 and TRBJ1-1, with 9 bases aligning to TRBD1. The germline gives CDR1 KGHSH, CDR2 LQKENI. The CDR3 spans 15 residues. Unmatched junction bases numbered 2, after V lost 1 base and J lost 2 bases. CDR3 amino acids: CASSPRTGANTEAFF. DNA for the CDR3: TGTGCCAGCTCACCACGGACAGGGGCCAACACTGAAGCTTTCTTT.

The gene calls are TRBV9 and TRBJ1-6; 10 positions agree with TRBD1. J lost 8 bases, V lost 3 bases, and 8 bases had no gene match. Germline CDR1 reads SGDLS; CDR2 reads YYNGEE. The CDR3 has 16 residues. CDR3 loop: CASSGRDRGTDSPLHF. CDR3 nucleotides: TGTGCCAGCAGCGGCCGGGACAGGGGCACCGATTCACCCCTCCACTTT.

A single count supports this clone. The chain uses TRBV2 and TRBJ1-1; D may be TRBD1 (5 bases). The CDR3 has 14 residues. The germline V gene has CDR1 SNHLY and CDR2 FYNNEI. The V end lost 7 bases, the J end lost 0 bases, and 12 bases lay between the germline ends. This CDR3 is CASTDSFMNTEAFF. The CDR3 DNA reads as TGTGCCAGCACCGACAGTTTCATGAACACTGAAGCTTTCTTT.